The 20 T cell receptor beta chains in this list originate from one sample, sequenced in a study of CD8 T cells in ankylosing spondylitis. One entry per CDR3 protein, called by TCRdb with MiXCR from the 5' RACE reads. This sample carries 150,000 to 200,000 distinct CDR3 sequences, 15% to 20% of them seen once, and the ten largest clones take 4.3%. Sequencing input: blood, either unsorted or a sorted T cell fraction (not recorded which). These receptors were taken from a male donor between 5 and 35 years old with ankylosing spondylitis or in good health (not recorded which).

This clonotype was detected ten times or more. The CDR3 DNA follows: TGCGCCAGCAGCTTGACAGAATATAATTCACCCCTCCACTTT. Translated, it gives CASSLTEYNSPLHF. The V and J genes are TRBV5-1 and TRBJ1-6; no clear D gene. The germline V gene encodes CDR1 SGHRS and CDR2 YFSETQ. Trimming pared 1 base from V and 4 bases from J, leaving 6 bases between. The CDR3 consists of 14 residues.

The sample holds many counts of this clonotype. J is TRBJ1-4 and V is TRBV3-1; 8 bases align to TRBD1. Germline trimming cut 4 bases from V and 8 bases from J; bases unmatched to any gene: 12. Germline CDR1 reads LGHDT; CDR2 reads YNNKEL (reference sequence). CDR3 length equals 16 residues. CDR3 DNA: TGTGCCAGCAGCCCGACCGGGACAGGTAAAGGCGAAAAACTGTTTTTT. Translated, it gives CASSPTGTGKGEKLFF.

This clonotype was detected many times. CDR3 residues: CASSATGGSYNEQFF. CDR3 nucleotides: TGTGCCAGCAGCGCAACAGGGGGGTCCTACAATGAGCAGTTCTTC. This chain uses TRBV5-5 with TRBJ2-1, with 8 bases lining up with TRBD1. V lost 4 bases to trimming and J lost 1 base; unmatched junction nucleotides: 4. The germline CDR1 and CDR2 sequences are SGHKS and YYEKEE (reference sequence). There are 15 residues in the CDR3. Supplemented by reference TRBV5-5 and TRBJ2-1, the full variable domain reads DAGVTQSPTHLIKTRGQQVTLRCSPISGHKSVSWYQQVLGQGPQFIFQYYEKEERGRGNFPDRFSARQFPNYSSELNVNALLLGDSALYLCASSATGGSYNEQFFGPGTRLTVL.

This sequence joins TRBV30 and TRBJ2-4, with a possible D match to TRBD1 (5 bases). V lost 2 bases and J 0 bases, leaving 14 bases between the germline ends. This CDR3 contains 16 residues. Germline V lookup: CDR1 GTSNPN, CDR2 SVGIG (reference sequence). The CDR3 protein is CAWSRGRAVAKNIQYF. In DNA, the CDR3 is TGTGCCTGGAGTAGGGGTAGGGCGGTAGCCAAAAACATTCAGTACTTC.

This clonotype was observed many times. The chain uses TRBV6-6 and TRBJ1-1; D gene unclear. V shed 6 bases and J shed 3 bases, with 8 bases lying between them. The CDR3 is 12 residues long. Germline CDR1 is MNHNY and CDR2 is SVGAGI (reference sequence). This chain's CDR3 is CASSDTDTEAFF. In nucleotides, the CDR3 is TGTGCCAGCAGCGATACAGACACTGAAGCTTTCTTT.

This rearrangement joins TRBV29-1 to TRBJ1-3; D unresolved. V was pared by 0 bases and J by 4 bases, with 13 bases between. The CDR3 contains 15 residues. Germline V gives CDR1 SQVTM, CDR2 ANQGSEA. The CDR3: CSVEEGSLPGNTIYF. For the CDR3, the DNA is TGCAGCGTTGAAGAAGGATCCTTACCCGGAAACACCATATATTTT.

Ten or more counts support this clonotype. V is TRBV12-3 or TRBV12-4 and J is TRBJ1-3; no reliable D call. Deletions cut 6 bases from V and 0 bases from J, with 12 bases between. This CDR3 has 15 residues. CDR3 residues: CASSSHAGSGNTIYF. The CDR3 nucleotides are TGTGCCAGCAGCTCTCATGCAGGCTCTGGAAACACCATATATTTT.

The chain has TRBV6-6 and TRBJ2-7; TRBD2 matches at 11 bases. The CDR3 loop spans 15 amino acids. With 6 bases clipped from V and 3 bases from J, the junction kept 7 bases outside the gene matches. CDR1 is MNHNY, CDR2 SVGAGI, per germline (reference sequence). The CDR3 DNA sequence: TGTGCCAGCAGCCCAGGACTAGCGGGCCTCTACGAGCAGTACGTC. It translates to CASSPGLAGLYEQYV.

V gene TRBV29-1 combines with J gene TRBJ2-1; D might be TRBD1 or TRBD2, each matching 5 bases. Germline V gives CDR1 SQVTM, CDR2 ANQGSEA. There are 14 residues in the CDR3. The germline V and J ends were trimmed by 3 bases and 7 bases, with 16 bases remaining between them. CDR3 protein: CSVDGAGPSNEQFF. CDR3 bases: TGCAGCGTTGACGGGGCTGGTCCTTCAAATGAGCAGTTCTTC.

This clonotype occurred a few times. This chain uses TRBV20-1 with TRBJ2-6, with TRBD2 matching over 9 bases. CDR3 length: 18 residues. CDR1 DFQATT and CDR2 SNEGSKA come from the germline V gene (reference sequence). V lost 5 bases, J lost 0 bases, and 11 bases stayed unmatched. The CDR3 nucleotides read TGCAGTGCTGTTCTAGCGGGACTATCCCACTCTGGGGCCAACGTCCTGACTTTC. Translated: CSAVLAGLSHSGANVLTF.

This clonotype was counted a single time. The chain combines TRBV7-9 with TRBJ2-1; 9 bases match TRBD1. The germline gives CDR1 SEHNR, CDR2 FQNEAQ (reference sequence). The CDR3 is 14 amino acids. V shed 5 bases and J 10 bases; nucleotides not matched to a gene: 9. CDR3 bases: TGTGCCAGCAGCGACCGGGACAGGGTCTTCGAGCAGTTCTTC. Protein product: CASSDRDRVFEQFF.

The rearrangement joins TRBV7-3 to TRBJ2-1, with 8 positions matching TRBD2. The CDR3 runs 16 residues. V was clipped by 1 base and J by 8 bases; unmatched bases: 10. Germline CDR1 SGHTA, CDR2 FQGTGA. CDR3 in DNA: TGTGCCAGCAGCTTAATGTGGGCGGGAGGTCTACATGAGCAGTTCTTC. It specifies CASSLMWAGGLHEQFF.

There are many counts of this clonotype. V and J are TRBV9 and TRBJ2-2; 10 nucleotides align to TRBD2. The CDR3 has 17 residues. Germline CDR1 SGDLS, CDR2 YYNGEE. The V gene end was trimmed by 2 bases and the J gene end by 8 bases; junction bases not matched to a gene: 12. The CDR3 here is CASSVLAGVMNKGELFF. For the CDR3, the DNA is TGTGCCAGCAGCGTGCTAGCGGGAGTGATGAATAAGGGGGAGCTGTTTTTT.

In its sample, this clonotype was seen many times. The J gene is TRBJ2-7, the V gene TRBV18; D is undetermined. This CDR3 is built from 16 residues. Per germline, CDR1 KGHSH and CDR2 LQKENI. Between the trimmed V and J ends, which lost 2 bases and 0 bases, there was a span of 14 bases. The CDR3 nucleotides read TGTGCCAGCTCACCAGCTCATGGGTTAGTCTCCTACGAGCAGTACGTC. Translated: CASSPAHGLVSYEQYV.

The CDR3, as DNA: TGTGCCACCAGCGAGGGGACAGGGGGCATCCACGAGCAGTACGTC. Its protein is CATSEGTGGIHEQYV. This sequence joins TRBV24-1 and TRBJ2-7, with 12 bases matching TRBD1. CDR1 is KGHDR and CDR2 is SFDVKD in the germline V gene. The CDR3 consists of 15 residues. The junction had 8 bases not matched to a gene; V was cut back by 7 bases and J by 5 bases.

This clonotype was counted ten times or more. CDR3 DNA sequence: TGTGCCAGCAGTTTAGACCCTAGCGGGAGATACAATGAGCAGTTCTTC. As protein: CASSLDPSGRYNEQFF. The rearrangement joins TRBV12-3 or TRBV12-4 to TRBJ2-1, with 10 bases matching TRBD2. This CDR3 comprises 16 residues. The V gene end was trimmed by 1 base and the J gene end by 4 bases; junction bases not matched to a gene: 4.

This clonotype was found many times. This chain connects TRBV10-3 to TRBJ2-3; the D is unclear. V lost 4 bases and J lost 6, with 5 bases in between. Germline loops: CDR1 ENHRY, CDR2 SYGVKD. This CDR3 region has 11 residues. CDR3 in amino acids: CAISGRDTQYF. The CDR3 DNA reads TGTGCCATCAGTGGAAGGGATACGCAGTATTTT.

This clonotype was detected many times. The chain recombines TRBV12-3 or TRBV12-4 with TRBJ2-3; possible D gene TRBD1, 6 bases. The CDR3 sequence is 14 residues long. V shed 6 bases and J shed 4 bases, with 14 bases lying between them. In nucleotides, the CDR3 is TGTGCCAGCAGGTTACAGGGTCGGGCAGATACGCAGTATTTT. This sequence encodes CASRLQGRADTQYF.

This clonotype occurred many times. This sequence joins TRBV5-1 and TRBJ1-2; D is undetermined. This CDR3 spans 12 amino acids. Germline lookup yields CDR1 SGHRS and CDR2 YFSETQ. Trimming took off 5 bases at V and 8 bases at J, with 13 bases between the two ends. Written as DNA, the CDR3 is TGCGCCAGCAGTCGGTGGGCGGACGGCTACACCTTC. It specifies CASSRWADGYTF.

This clonotype was seen repeatedly, ten times or more. The chain carries TRBV7-2 and TRBJ2-3, with a possible D match to TRBD1 (6 bases). The CDR3 runs to 15 residues. V was clipped by 3 bases and J by 4 bases, with 14 bases between them. Per the germline V gene, CDR1 is SGHTA and CDR2 is FQGNSA. The CDR3 reads CASSLGRGMSDTQYF. The CDR3 DNA is TGTGCCAGCAGCTTGGGAAGGGGGATGTCAGATACGCAGTATTTT.